The 9 T cell receptor beta chains reported below all come from one sample, sequenced in a study of control samples from healthy donors and cancer patients. Clones were sequenced by immunoSEQ multiplex PCR, and TCRdb holds only the in-frame ones, with some missing. The sample lists approximately 71,000 clones; about nine tenths were seen once. The sample was PBMCs. These receptors were collected from a man aged 55 to 69 with lung cancer.

This clone was seen a handful of times. The chain uses TRBV10-2 and TRBJ1-1; maybe TRBD1 (5 bases). This CDR3 is built from 14 residues. In germline, CDR1 is WSHSY, CDR2 SAAADI. Trimming shortened V by 4 bases and J by 1 base, and 10 bases separated the two germline ends. The CDR3 loop reads CASSVGVSNTEAFF. DNA for the CDR3: TGCGCCAGCAGTGTGGGGGTCTCGAACACTGAAGCTTTCTTT.

The genes are TRBV6-1 and TRBJ2-2; 11 bases align to TRBD2. The CDR3 is 16 amino acids. Per germline, CDR1 MNHNS and CDR2 SASEGT. V dropped 4 bases and J dropped 3; count of bases not matched to a gene: 4. As DNA, the CDR3 is TGTGCCAGCAGTGGAATACTAGCGGGGGACACCGGGGAGCTGTTTTTT. Translating it yields CASSGILAGDTGELFF.

The V and J genes are TRBV7-3 and TRBJ2-1; the match to TRBD2 covers 11 bases. Per the germline V gene, CDR1 is SGHTA and CDR2 is FQGTGA. The trim removed 5 bases at V and 6 bases at J, leaving 9 bases unmatched. CDR3 size: 16 residues. The chain's CDR3 is CASSKHRLAGINEQFF. The CDR3 region has the DNA TGTGCCAGCAGCAAGCATCGACTAGCGGGAATCAATGAGCAGTTCTTC.

The chain links TRBV19 to TRBJ2-1; maybe TRBD2 (6 bases). V was trimmed by 3 bases and J by 7 bases, leaving 7 bases between them. CDR3 length: 12 amino acids. Germline values: CDR1 LNHDA, CDR2 SQIVND (reference sequence). This chain's CDR3 is CASSMEGNEQFF. As DNA, the CDR3 is TGTGCCAGTAGTATGGAGGGGAATGAGCAGTTCTTC.

This chain connects TRBV6-4 to TRBJ1-5, with no clear D. Germline V lookup: CDR1 MRHNA, CDR2 SNTAGT. Between the trimmed V and J ends, which lost 3 bases and 5 bases, there was a span of 8 bases. This CDR3 is built from 13 residues. CDR3 sequence: CASSEGNYQPQHF. For the CDR3, the DNA is TGTGCCAGCAGTGAGGGAAATTATCAGCCCCAGCATTTT.

This clone turned up a few times. The V and J genes are TRBV11-2 and TRBJ2-7, with 8 positions matching TRBD2. V trimming: 5 bases; J trimming: 6 bases; junction bases outside the gene matches: 6. The CDR3 totals 13 residues. From germline, CDR1 is SGHAT and CDR2 FQNNGV. Here the CDR3 reads CASSAGLASEQYF. The CDR3 region has the DNA TGTGCCAGCAGCGCCGGACTAGCATCCGAGCAGTACTTC. Together with reference TRBV11-2 and TRBJ2-7, the CDR3 gives the full variable domain: EAGVAQSPRYKIIEKRQSVAFWCNPISGHATLYWYQQILGQGPKLLIQFQNNGVVDDSQLPKDRFSAERLKGVDSTLKIQPAKLEDSAVYLCASSAGLASEQYFGPGTRLTVT.

The chain joins TRBV7-8 to TRBJ2-7; possibly TRBD1 for D (5 bases). V was trimmed by 5 bases and J by 5 bases, leaving 10 bases between them. The CDR3 length is 12 residues. Germline V gene lookup returns CDR1 SGHVS and CDR2 FQNEAQ. CDR3 DNA: TGTGCCAGCAGCCCCCGCAGGGACGAGCAGTACTTC. It specifies CASSPRRDEQYF.

The chain's CDR3 is CAWGGQGAGKNIQYF. CDR3 in DNA: TGTGCCTGGGGAGGACAGGGGGCGGGCAAAAACATTCAGTACTTC. This chain links TRBV30 with TRBJ2-4; the match to TRBD1 covers 11 bases. The trim removed 5 bases at V and 3 bases at J, leaving 6 bases unmatched. The V gene's germline CDR1 is GTSNPN and CDR2 SVGIG (reference sequence). This CDR3 has 15 residues.

Within the sample, this clone is medium-sized (0.01 to 0.1%). The chain employs TRBV5-6 and TRBJ1-1; a possible D gene is TRBD1 (5 bases). Per the germline V gene, CDR1 is SGHDT and CDR2 is YYEEEE. Trimming cost V 1 base and J 3 bases, with 10 bases left between them. The CDR3 has 14 amino acids. The CDR3 here is CASSLTSGYTEAFF. For the CDR3, the DNA is TGTGCCAGCAGCTTGACGTCAGGGTACACTGAAGCTTTCTTT.